This TCR beta chain was captured by sequencing in a study of T cell repertoires in cytomegalovirus infection. Study context: A matching HLA type, together with CMV infection, was signaled by public TCR beta signatures. Study findings and constraints: HLA-C-restricted, CMV-specific TCR beta clonotypes were dominant ex vivo. There were carriers of CMV plus the relevant HLA, and cumulative public TCR beta family frequency identified them.

This clonotype was counted at least ten times. Antigen specificity is unknown. From the reads, TCRdb called clonotypes with MiXCR, one entry per CDR3 protein. The table has a few hundred thousand distinct CDR3 sequences, 22% seen once. The CDR3 loop spans 15 amino acids. Germline V gene data show CDR1 as ENHRY and CDR2 as SYGVKD. Losses at the gene ends were 3 bases for V and 4 bases for J; bases not matched to a gene: 6. This receptor was identified in a human donor in good health (CMV status not recorded). Some clones in this sample may be carry-over from other donors' samples. The sample comprised CD8+ T cells from PBMCs. The rearrangement uses TRBV10-3 and TRBJ2-3; 8 nucleotides line up with TRBD1. CDR3 nucleotide sequence: TGTGCCATCAGTGATCGGACAGGGAGTCCAGATACGCAGTATTTT. The encoded protein is CAISDRTGSPDTQYF.